This TCR beta chain originates from a study of beta chain features in type 1 diabetes. Study background: All of the samples together had around 110,000,000 sorted cells examined.

Purities in excess of 95% were seen in all sorted populations. This clone was observed a few times. Its specificity is unknown. The sequenced template was cDNA made from the entire isolated RNA. The method was immunoSEQ multiplex PCR; TCRdb's version includes in-frame clones alone and lacks a portion of them. The table includes about 290,000 clones, about 7.8% detected once. This CDR3 is 13 amino acids long. Germline V gene data show CDR1 as SNHLY and CDR2 as FYNNEI. Unmatched junction bases numbered 1, after V lost 5 bases and J lost 2 bases. Study outcomes and limitations: Across patients, naive, central memory and Treg TCRB repertoires exhibited apparently greater similarity than was observed across healthy donors.

The specimen sequenced was central memory CD4+ T cells from blood. This TCR derives from a woman younger than 30 in good health. The chain uses TRBV2 and TRBJ1-2; TRBD1 matches 8 bases. CDR3 DNA sequence: TGTGCCAGCAGTCGACAGGGGAACTATGGCTACACCTTC. This codes for CASSRQGNYGYTF.